Detailed here is one TCR beta chain. It was template switching that added a universal primer site, and there were unique molecular identifiers on the cDNA. TCRdb passed the 5' RACE reads through MiXCR, listing each CDR3 protein once. The table lists about 240,000 distinct CDR3 sequences, approximately 8% of them singletons. The data were taken from a study of identical twins. This sample was shared with a second study, whose subject was yellow fever vaccine responses in identical twins.

The sequence derives from a woman aged 18-29 years in good health. Input material: CD8+ T cells sorted from blood.

CDR3 loop: CASSEHDGTDTQYF. CDR3 DNA sequence: TGTGCCAGCAGTGAACACGACGGCACAGATACGCAGTATTTT. The chain uses TRBV6-1 and TRBJ2-3; D not resolved. CDR3 size: 14 residues. Per the germline V gene, CDR1 is MNHNS and CDR2 is SASEGT. Trimming removed 2 bases at V and 1 base at J, with 7 bases between.